The 32 T cell receptor beta chains below all came from one sample that was sequenced in a study of blood T cell repertoires in COVID-19. Sequenced by immunoSEQ multiplex PCR; TCRdb stores in-frame clones only, minus some. Among around 150,000 clones listed, approximately 80% were seen once. What was sequenced was peripheral blood. The receptors were gathered from an elderly woman with active or convalescent COVID-19.

This clone occurred once. The chain links TRBV6-6 to TRBJ1-2, with a weak D call TRBD1 (6 bases). V was cut by 8 bases and J by 10 bases, with 14 bases left in between. Germline V gives CDR1 MNHNY, CDR2 SVGAGI (reference sequence). The CDR3 is 11 residues long. The DNA for the CDR3 is TGTGCCAGCCATGGGGGCGGAGTCTACACCTTC. Translating gives CASHGGGVYTF.

CDR3 DNA: TGTGCCAGCAGCATCACCGGGGACACCGGGGAGCTGTTTTTT. It specifies CASSITGDTGELFF. V usage is TRBV7-9 and J usage is TRBJ2-2; possibly TRBD2 for D (5 bases). The germline V and J ends were trimmed by 5 bases and 3 bases, with 10 bases remaining between them. The CDR3 sequence is 14 residues long. Germline CDR1 is SEHNR and CDR2 is FQNEAQ (reference sequence).

The chain is built from TRBV2 and TRBJ1-1, with D possibly TRBD1 on 6 matching bases. The V gene lost 5 bases and the J gene lost 11 bases, with 15 bases spanning the gap. The CDR3 is 12 amino acids. Germline V gives CDR1 SNHLY, CDR2 FYNNEI. The CDR3 here is CASSPRQERAFF. CDR3 bases: TGTGCCAGCAGTCCTCGACAGGAGCGGGCTTTCTTT.

This chain joins TRBV4-1 and TRBJ1-4, with a weak D call TRBD1 (5 bases). The CDR3 loop spans 17 amino acids. V shed 0 bases and J shed 3 bases, with 14 bases lying between them. Germline CDR1 and CDR2: MGHRA and YSYEKL. CDR3 sequence reads: CASSQDPRLGANEKLFF. The DNA for the CDR3 is TGCGCCAGCAGCCAAGATCCCAGGTTAGGGGCTAATGAAAAACTGTTTTTT.

This chain connects TRBV27 to TRBJ1-1; D is perhaps TRBD1 (6 bases). Germline V gene data show CDR1 as MNHEY and CDR2 as SMNVEV (reference sequence). The CDR3 contains 12 residues. With 8 bases removed from V and 10 bases from J, the gap between germline ends came to 17 bases. As DNA, the CDR3 is TGTGCCAGCGACGGGACACCCCGGGGAGCTTTCTTT. Its protein is CASDGTPRGAFF.

V is TRBV9 and J is TRBJ1-1; no reliable D call. Between the trimmed V and J ends, which lost 4 bases and 0 bases, there was a span of 22 bases. In germline, CDR1 is SGDLS, CDR2 YYNGEE. The CDR3 has 18 residues. The CDR3 spells CASSLLSGSRVMNTEAFF. The DNA for the CDR3 is TGTGCCAGCAGCCTACTATCCGGGTCTCGGGTGATGAACACTGAAGCTTTCTTT.

J is TRBJ2-2 and V is TRBV7-9; 8 bases agree with TRBD1. V gave up 2 bases and J gave up 2 bases; unmatched junction bases: 4. The CDR3 spans 16 residues. The germline V gene has CDR1 SEHNR and CDR2 FQNEAQ (reference sequence). The CDR3 sequence is CASSLNRGYNTGELFF. The CDR3 DNA follows: TGTGCCAGCAGCTTAAACAGGGGGTACAACACCGGGGAGCTGTTTTTT.

V is TRBV18 and J is TRBJ2-7, with a possible D match to TRBD1 (6 bases). Germline V gene lookup returns CDR1 KGHSH and CDR2 LQKENI. The V end lost 2 bases, the J end lost 2 bases, and 13 bases lay between the germline ends. This CDR3 has 15 amino acids. The CDR3 DNA follows: TGTGCCAGCTCACCAGTCGGGACAAACACCTACGAGCAGTACTTC. Translation: CASSPVGTNTYEQYF.

The rearrangement joins TRBV10-1 to TRBJ2-7, with a weak D call TRBD2 (6 bases). The V gene's germline CDR1 is WNHNN and CDR2 SYGVQD (reference sequence). V was pared by 5 bases and J by 13 bases, with 18 bases between. CDR3 length equals 12 residues. The CDR3, as DNA: TGCGCCAGCAGTCTCGGAGGGTCCTTAAAATACTTC. It codes for CASSLGGSLKYF.

The genes are TRBV4-3 and TRBJ2-5, with TRBD1 identical over 9 bases. The junction had 22 bases not matched to a gene; V was cut back by 4 bases and J by 4 bases. The CDR3 has 20 residues. CDR1 and CDR2 from the germline V gene are LGHNA and YSLEER. CDR3 DNA sequence: TGCGCCAGCAGCCGAGCGACTTTAACAGGGGGCGGGTCTGTAGGAGAGACCCAGTACTTC. Its translation: CASSRATLTGGGSVGETQYF.

This chain uses TRBV25-1 with TRBJ1-5; the match to TRBD1 covers 8 bases. V lost 3 bases, J lost 2 bases, and 6 bases stayed unmatched. The CDR3 contains 16 residues. CDR1 and CDR2 from the germline V gene are MGHDK and SYGVNS. The chain's CDR3 is CASSDPGQGGNQPQHF. Written as DNA, the CDR3 is TGTGCCAGCAGTGACCCCGGACAGGGCGGCAATCAGCCCCAGCATTTT.

The rearrangement uses TRBV2 and TRBJ1-2, with 12 bases that match TRBD1. V was pared by 3 bases and J by 8 bases, with 7 bases of the junction left unmatched. The CDR3 totals 15 residues. Per the germline V gene, CDR1 is SNHLY and CDR2 is FYNNEI. The CDR3 DNA reads TGTGCCAGCAGTGACCCCGGGACAGGGGGCAGGGGCTACACCTTC. This encodes CASSDPGTGGRGYTF.

This sequence joins TRBV12-3 or TRBV12-4 and TRBJ1-1; 8 bases map to TRBD1. Trimming at V came to 6 bases and at J to 3 bases, leaving 3 bases not matched to a gene. The length of the CDR3 is 13 residues. Here the CDR3 reads CASRRQGHTEAFF. CDR3 sequence (DNA): TGTGCCAGCAGACGACAGGGGCACACTGAAGCTTTCTTT.

The rearrangement links TRBV12-3 or TRBV12-4 to TRBJ2-2; D is unresolved. Trimming left V 1 base short and J 6 bases short, with 6 bases between. This CDR3 has 13 amino acids. The CDR3 DNA is TGTGCCAGCAGTTTAGGTTTCGCCGGGGAGCTGTTTTTT. This codes for CASSLGFAGELFF.

V gene TRBV18 combines with J gene TRBJ1-3, with 11 positions matching TRBD1. The germline CDR1 and CDR2 sequences are KGHSH and LQKENI. The CDR3 is 18 residues long. J was trimmed by 0 bases and V by 3 bases; bases with no gene match: 7. CDR3 coding DNA: TGTGCCAGCTCACCGCGGGACAGGGGGACCGTCTCTGGAAACACCATATATTTT. It codes for CASSPRDRGTVSGNTIYF.

The gene calls are TRBV2 and TRBJ1-4; D not resolved. The germline CDR1 and CDR2 sequences are SNHLY and FYNNEI. There are 14 residues in the CDR3. Trimming removed 8 bases from V and 5 bases from J, with 15 bases in between. The CDR3 here is CASLWKTSNEKLFF. In DNA form, the CDR3 reads TGTGCCAGCCTTTGGAAGACTTCGAATGAAAAACTGTTTTTT. The variable domain in full, with the rest retrieved from reference TRBV2 and TRBJ1-4, is EPEVTQTPSHQVTQMGQEVILRCVPISNHLYFYWYRQILGQKVEFLVSFYNNEISEKSEIFDDQFSVERPDGSNFTLKIRSTKLEDSAMYFCASLWKTSNEKLFFGSGTQLSVL.

DNA for the CDR3: TGTGCCACCGAGAGGGCTAACAATGAGCAGTTCTTC. As protein: CATERANNEQFF. The chain couples TRBV6-5 to TRBJ2-1, with D perhaps TRBD2 (5 bases). This CDR3 has 12 residues. The V end lost 10 bases, the J end lost 5 bases, and 12 bases lay between the germline ends. Germline V gene sequence: CDR1 MNHEY, CDR2 SVGAGI.

The table lists this clone with a count of one. The chain has TRBV19 and TRBJ1-5; D is unresolved. Trimming took 5 bases from V and 1 from J, leaving 12 bases between them. Looked up from germline, CDR1 is LNHDA and CDR2 is SQIVND (reference sequence). CDR3 size: 15 residues. CDR3 nucleotides: TGTGCCAGTAGTGATCCCGGGAGAAGCAATCAGCCCCAGCATTTT. It is translated as CASSDPGRSNQPQHF. Full variable domain (remainder filled in from reference TRBV19 and TRBJ1-5): DGGITQSPKYLFRKEGQNVTLSCEQNLNHDAMYWYRQDPGQGLRLIYYSQIVNDFQKGDIAEGYSVSREKKESFPLTVTSAQKNPTAFYLCASSDPGRSNQPQHFGDGTRLSIL.

The chain's CDR3 is CASSPGDLTKGGYTF. CDR3 bases: TGTGCCAGCAGCCCGGGGGACCTAACCAAAGGGGGCTACACCTTC. The chain links TRBV11-3 to TRBJ1-2, with D perhaps matching TRBD1 (5 bases). The CDR3 has 15 residues. The V end was cut by 5 bases, the J end by 8 bases, with 21 bases between. In germline, CDR1 is SGHNT, CDR2 YENEEA.

In DNA, the CDR3 is TGTGCCAGCTCACCAGGGAGAGGGGGTGACGAGCAGTACTTC. It codes for CASSPGRGGDEQYF. The rearrangement uses TRBV18 and TRBJ2-7; D possibly corresponds to TRBD1 (6 bases). Germline-derived CDR1 and CDR2 are KGHSH and LQKENI. There are 14 residues in the CDR3. V shed 2 bases and J shed 5 bases, with 13 bases lying between them.

In DNA, the CDR3 is TGTGCCAGTACCCAACAGGGGTCGTATAATTCACCCCTCCACTTT. This sequence encodes CASTQQGSYNSPLHF. This rearrangement joins TRBV19 to TRBJ1-6, with 7 bases aligning to TRBD1. Trimming removed 7 bases from V and 4 bases from J; junction bases left unmatched: 7. The germline CDR1 and CDR2 sequences are LNHDA and SQIVND (reference sequence). This CDR3 region has 15 residues.

This clone was seen a single time. CDR3 sequence reads: CASSLNPGGSTGELFF. CDR3 bases: TGTGCCAGCAGCTTAAACCCCGGGGGAAGCACCGGGGAGCTGTTTTTT. The chain recombines TRBV7-2 with TRBJ2-2, with a possible D match to TRBD2 (6 bases). Trimming pared 2 bases from V and 4 bases from J, leaving 14 bases between. Germline CDR1 SGHTA, CDR2 FQGNSA. The CDR3 contains 16 residues.

The rearrangement links TRBV29-1 to TRBJ2-7; 11 positions agree with TRBD2. The length of the CDR3 is 14 residues. Germline CDR1 and CDR2: SQVTM and ANQGSEA. With 6 bases clipped from V and 4 bases from J, the junction kept 8 bases outside the gene matches. Here the CDR3 reads CSVSAGTSGYEQYF. The CDR3 DNA reads as TGCAGCGTCTCCGCCGGGACTAGCGGTTACGAGCAGTACTTC.

The CDR3 region has the DNA TGTGCCAGCAGCTTAACGGACAAAGGAGCTTTCTTT. It specifies CASSLTDKGAFF. The chain employs TRBV7-9 and TRBJ1-1, with D possibly being TRBD1 (5 bases). Trimming left V 2 bases short and J 10 bases short, with 11 bases between. The CDR3 has 12 amino acids. In germline, CDR1 is SEHNR, CDR2 FQNEAQ (reference sequence).

The V and J genes are TRBV6-5 and TRBJ1-1; no definite D call. The germline V and J ends were trimmed by 4 bases and 3 bases, with 3 bases remaining between them. This CDR3 spans 11 amino acids. The germline gives CDR1 MNHEY, CDR2 SVGAGI. CDR3 in DNA: TGTGCCAGCAGTTTCTACACTGAAGCTTTCTTT. It is translated as CASSFYTEAFF.

The chain recombines TRBV6-5 with TRBJ2-5; perhaps TRBD1 as D (7 bases). Per germline, CDR1 MNHEY and CDR2 SVGAGI. The CDR3 has 14 residues. V was clipped by 7 bases and J by 0 bases, with 12 bases between them. CDR3 bases: TGTGCCAGCACCAGGGGGGCGGACCAAGAGACCCAGTACTTC. Protein product: CASTRGADQETQYF.

The V call is TRBV4-2, the J call TRBJ2-7, with D possibly TRBD2 on 6 matching bases. This CDR3 spans 16 amino acids. Germline V gene lookup returns CDR1 LGHNA and CDR2 YNFKEQ. With 0 bases removed from V and 7 bases from J, the gap between germline ends came to 19 bases. Here the CDR3 DNA reads TGTGCCAGCAGCCAAGATGGAGGGGCCCAATCGAGGGAGCAGTACTTC. Protein: CASSQDGGAQSREQYF.

The count of this clone is one. This chain connects TRBV3-1 (or the pseudogene TRBV3-2) to TRBJ1-1; D is unclear. CDR1 and CDR2 (germline): LGHDT, YNNKEL (reference sequence). The V end lost 3 bases, the J end lost 4 bases, and 3 bases lay between the germline ends. There are 11 residues in the CDR3. The CDR3 loop reads CASSQSTEAFF. The CDR3 DNA sequence: TGTGCCAGCAGCCAGAGCACTGAAGCTTTCTTT.

The chain employs TRBV19 and TRBJ1-2; a weak D match, TRBD1 (6 bases). The V end was cut by 0 bases, the J end by 7 bases, with 12 bases between. CDR1 and CDR2 (germline): LNHDA, SQIVND (reference sequence). The CDR3 is 14 amino acids. This CDR3 is CASSIEGRGGGYTF. CDR3 nucleotides: TGTGCCAGTAGTATAGAAGGCAGGGGCGGTGGCTACACCTTC.

The V gene is TRBV11-2, the J gene TRBJ2-3; a possible D gene is TRBD1 (6 bases). The V and J ends lost 4 bases and 5 bases respectively, with 7 bases between them. Germline V gene data show CDR1 as SGHAT and CDR2 as FQNNGV. There are 12 residues in the CDR3. This chain's CDR3 is CASSSRGDTQYF. The CDR3 region has the DNA TGTGCCAGCAGCTCCAGGGGAGATACGCAGTATTTT.

This chain links TRBV11-3 with TRBJ1-1; no reliable D call. CDR3 size: 13 residues. Per germline, CDR1 SGHNT and CDR2 YENEEA. Trimming shortened V by 0 bases and J by 5 bases, and 7 bases separated the two germline ends. This CDR3 is CASSLDGGTEAFF. In DNA form, the CDR3 reads TGTGCCAGCAGCTTAGATGGCGGGACTGAAGCTTTCTTT.

V gene TRBV11-3 combines with J gene TRBJ2-7; 8 bases map to TRBD1. V gave up 3 bases and J gave up 6 bases; unmatched junction bases: 7. The length of the CDR3 is 14 residues. Germline loops: CDR1 SGHNT, CDR2 YENEEA. The DNA of the CDR3 is TGTGCCAGCAGCTTGGGACAGGCTTCGCCCGAGCAGTACTTC. As protein: CASSLGQASPEQYF.